The 28 T cell receptor beta chains reported below all come from one sample, sequenced in a study of blood T cell repertoires in COVID-19. The protocol was immunoSEQ multiplex PCR, while the TCRdb copy is restricted to in-frame clones and leaves out a portion. The table has under 200,000 clones, roughly 80% seen once. The sequencing sample was made of peripheral blood. The receptors originated from a woman in her 40s with acute or convalescent COVID-19.

The V gene is TRBV29-1, the J gene TRBJ2-7; TRBD2 aligns across 9 bases. Germline V gene sequence: CDR1 SQVTM, CDR2 ANQGSEA. This CDR3 region has 13 residues. The V segment lost 7 bases and the J segment 2 bases; nucleotides outside the gene matches: 6. As DNA, the CDR3 is TGCAGCGCCTTAGCGGGAGTCCCCTACGAGCAGTACTTC. Translated, it gives CSALAGVPYEQYF.

The chain combines TRBV7-9 with TRBJ1-4; D is unresolved. Per germline, CDR1 SEHNR and CDR2 FQNEAQ (reference sequence). Trimming removed 2 bases from V and 0 bases from J, with 4 bases in between. The CDR3 consists of 14 residues. In DNA form, the CDR3 reads TGTGCCAGCAGCTTATCTTCAACTAATGAAAAACTGTTTTTT. It yields the protein CASSLSSTNEKLFF.

This chain joins TRBV29-1 and TRBJ1-2; 8 nucleotides agree with TRBD1. This CDR3 is 13 amino acids long. The junction had 3 bases not matched to a gene; V was cut back by 6 bases and J by 0 bases. Germline loops: CDR1 SQVTM, CDR2 ANQGSEA. The CDR3, as DNA: TGCAGCGTGGGGGACAGGACTAACTATGGCTACACCTTC. The encoded protein is CSVGDRTNYGYTF.

The rearrangement uses TRBV7-7 and TRBJ2-2; 9 positions agree with TRBD1. The V and J ends lost 5 bases and 5 bases, in that order; junction bases with no gene match: 15. Germline-derived CDR1 and CDR2 are SSHAT and FNYEAQ (reference sequence). The CDR3 is 18 residues long. Here the CDR3 DNA reads TGTGCCAGCAGCCCACCCCGGGACAGGGCTGGGCCGACCGGGGAGCTGTTTTTT. Protein: CASSPPRDRAGPTGELFF.

This clone was seen just once. This chain connects TRBV5-1 to TRBJ2-3; 8 bases map to TRBD1. This CDR3 region has 16 residues. The J segment lost 8 bases and the V segment lost 4 bases, leaving 15 bases of the junction unmatched. Germline CDR1 and CDR2: SGHRS and YFSETQ. The CDR3 nucleotides read TGCGCCAGCAGCCCTAACCGACAGGGGAGTCCGCGTACGCAGTATTTT. It is translated as CASSPNRQGSPRTQYF.

The chain couples TRBV5-1 to TRBJ1-2, with 7 bases fitting TRBD1. The CDR3 consists of 15 residues. Germline assignment: CDR1 SGHRS and CDR2 YFSETQ. V was pared by 1 base and J by 4 bases, with 7 bases of the junction left unmatched. CDR3 loop: CASSLITGDTYGYTF. The CDR3 DNA reads as TGCGCCAGCAGCTTGATTACAGGGGACACCTATGGCTACACCTTC. The full variable domain, with the rest looked up from reference TRBV5-1 and TRBJ1-2, is KAGVTQTPRYLIKTRGQQVTLSCSPISGHRSVSWYQQTPGQGLQFLFEYFSETQRNKGNFPGRFSGRQFSNSRSEMNVSTLELGDSALYLCASSLITGDTYGYTFGSGTRLTVV.

The chain recombines TRBV19 with TRBJ1-5; 8 bases map to TRBD1. Germline CDR1 and CDR2: LNHDA and SQIVND (reference sequence). The junction had 8 bases not matched to a gene; V was cut back by 6 bases and J by 4 bases. The CDR3 loop spans 15 amino acids. The CDR3, as DNA: TGTGCCAGTAGCCGGACCGGACAGGGTAATCAGCCCCAGCATTTT. This codes for CASSRTGQGNQPQHF. The full variable domain, its missing parts supplied by reference TRBV19 and TRBJ1-5, is DGGITQSPKYLFRKEGQNVTLSCEQNLNHDAMYWYRQDPGQGLRLIYYSQIVNDFQKGDIAEGYSVSREKKESFPLTVTSAQKNPTAFYLCASSRTGQGNQPQHFGDGTRLSIL.

This chain's CDR3 is CASRARQGDYGYTF. CDR3 in DNA: TGTGCCAGCAGGGCCCGACAGGGAGACTATGGCTACACCTTC. The chain links TRBV2 to TRBJ1-2; 7 bases fit TRBD1. Germline V gene data show CDR1 as SNHLY and CDR2 as FYNNEI. V was pared by 6 bases and J by 3 bases, with 7 bases of the junction left unmatched. The CDR3 extends over 14 amino acids.

The J gene is TRBJ1-5, the V gene TRBV19; a possible D gene is TRBD1 (6 bases). From germline, CDR1 is LNHDA and CDR2 SQIVND (reference sequence). V lost 4 bases to trimming and J lost 3 bases, with 13 bases between them. The CDR3 is 15 residues long. The DNA of the CDR3 is TGTGCCAGTAGTAGTCTACAGGGCCCCAATCAGCCCCAGCATTTT. Protein sequence: CASSSLQGPNQPQHF.

V usage is TRBV7-9 and J usage is TRBJ1-1; no reliable D call. Germline V gives CDR1 SEHNR, CDR2 FQNEAQ (reference sequence). Trimming removed 1 base at V and 4 bases at J, with 13 bases between. The CDR3 sequence is 15 residues long. The CDR3 DNA reads as TGTGCCAGCAGCTTAGGTGTGAGGCCGTCCACTGAAGCTTTCTTT. This encodes CASSLGVRPSTEAFF.

The CDR3 spells CASSPWRGGIEKLFF. For the CDR3, the DNA is TGTGCCAGCAGCCCATGGCGGGGAGGGATTGAAAAACTGTTTTTT. The V call is TRBV7-8, the J call TRBJ1-4, with unresolved D. V was clipped by 5 bases and J by 7 bases, with 17 bases between them. The CDR3 is 15 residues long. Per germline, CDR1 SGHVS and CDR2 FQNEAQ.

The chain couples TRBV5-1 to TRBJ1-2, with 9 bases that match TRBD1. With V trimmed by 3 bases and J by 7 bases, 4 bases remained unmatched. Germline-derived CDR1 and CDR2 are SGHRS and YFSETQ. CDR3 length: 13 amino acids. CDR3 bases: TGCGCCAGCAGCTACGACAGGGGGGGTGGCTACACCTTC. As protein: CASSYDRGGGYTF.

The V gene is TRBV7-8, the J gene TRBJ2-2, with 8 bases identical to TRBD2. The V segment lost 6 bases and the J segment 6 bases; nucleotides outside the gene matches: 12. CDR1 and CDR2 (germline): SGHVS, FQNEAQ. The CDR3 spans 16 residues. The CDR3 nucleotides read TGTGCCAGCAGACGTCTGAGCGGGGGAAAGTCCGGGGAGCTGTTTTTT. Protein sequence: CASRRLSGGKSGELFF.

This clone was counted between two and nine times. V usage is TRBV4-1 and J usage is TRBJ2-7; tentative D call: TRBD2 (5 bases). The V end lost 0 bases, the J end lost 2 bases, and 20 bases lay between the germline ends. In germline, CDR1 is MGHRA, CDR2 YSYEKL. The CDR3 is 18 residues long. In nucleotides, the CDR3 is TGCGCCAGCAGCCAAGATGGAGGTTTTGGAGGAAATCCCTACGAGCAGTACTTC. Protein product: CASSQDGGFGGNPYEQYF.

The chain employs TRBV7-2 and TRBJ2-1, with D tentatively TRBD2 (5 bases). Per the germline V gene, CDR1 is SGHTA and CDR2 is FQGNSA. The ends were cut back, 2 bases at V and 7 bases at J, with 9 bases in the middle. CDR3 length: 13 amino acids. The CDR3 bases are TGTGCCAGCAGCTTATTCGGGGAGAATGAGCAGTTCTTC. Its translation: CASSLFGENEQFF.

The genes are TRBV27 and TRBJ2-6; no definite D call. CDR1 and CDR2 from the germline V gene are MNHEY and SMNVEV (reference sequence). The CDR3 extends over 16 amino acids. V gave up 8 bases and J gave up 0 bases, with 14 bases separating them. The CDR3 loop reads CASANTRISGANVLTF. As DNA, the CDR3 is TGTGCCAGCGCTAATACGCGTATCTCTGGGGCCAACGTCCTGACTTTC.

This clone has only one observation. The chain recombines TRBV9 with TRBJ2-1; TRBD2 agrees at 15 bases. Germline V gives CDR1 SGDLS, CDR2 YYNGEE. The V segment lost 3 bases and the J segment 4 bases; nucleotides outside the gene matches: 5. The CDR3 totals 17 residues. As DNA, the CDR3 is TGTGCCAGCAGCGGCGGACTAGCGGGGGGGCTGTACAATGAGCAGTTCTTC. It codes for CASSGGLAGGLYNEQFF.

This chain connects TRBV7-8 to TRBJ1-1, with a weak D call TRBD1 (6 bases). CDR3 length equals 15 residues. CDR1 and CDR2 from the germline V gene are SGHVS and FQNEAQ. The germline V and J ends were trimmed by 5 bases and 3 bases, with 16 bases remaining between them. The CDR3 DNA reads TGTGCCAGCAGCCCCAGGGGCGGGTTTGACACTGAAGCTTTCTTT. Its protein is CASSPRGGFDTEAFF.

The chain recombines TRBV28 with TRBJ1-2, with unresolved D. V lost 7 bases, J lost 4 bases, and 25 bases lay in between. Germline CDR1 and CDR2: MDHEN and SYDVKM. The CDR3 length is 17 residues. For the CDR3, the DNA is TGTGCCAGCACTCCCGATTTAGGAGGCCCCCGTATCTATGGCTACACCTTC. Amino acid sequence: CASTPDLGGPRIYGYTF.

The rearrangement joins TRBV7-3 to TRBJ2-6; D unclear. The germline V and J ends were trimmed by 5 bases and 0 bases, with 8 bases remaining between them. The CDR3 has 15 residues. CDR1 SGHTA and CDR2 FQGTGA come from the germline V gene. CDR3 sequence: CASSPTNSGANVLTF. As DNA, the CDR3 is TGTGCCAGCAGCCCTACTAACTCTGGGGCCAACGTCCTGACTTTC.

This rearrangement joins TRBV5-1 to TRBJ2-7; TRBD1 aligns across 7 bases. The V gene's germline CDR1 is SGHRS and CDR2 YFSETQ. The CDR3 consists of 13 residues. V lost 1 base and J lost 3; bases outside the gene matches: 1. CDR3: CASSLPGGYEQYF. CDR3 DNA sequence: TGCGCCAGCAGCTTGCCAGGGGGCTACGAGCAGTACTTC.

Only one count was recorded for this clone. A read error may produce the germline difference seen at one junction end. This sequence joins TRBV4-1 and TRBJ2-1, with D perhaps matching TRBD2 (6 bases). The CDR3 length is 14 residues. CDR1 and CDR2 from the germline V gene are MGHRA and YSYEKL. CDR3: CARSRLGSYNEQFF. The CDR3 region has the DNA TGCGCCCGCAGCCGCCTCGGGAGCTACAATGAGCAGTTCTTC.

The chain is built from TRBV12-3 or TRBV12-4 and TRBJ2-7; D unresolved. Trimming stripped 1 base from V and 7 bases from J, with 11 bases between. The CDR3 covers 13 residues. CDR3 in amino acids: CASSLVIRREQYF. For the CDR3, the DNA is TGTGCCAGCAGTTTAGTTATCCGTCGGGAGCAGTACTTC.

V usage is TRBV7-2 and J usage is TRBJ2-1, with 12 nucleotides matching TRBD2. Trimming cost V 5 bases and J 7 bases; bases outside gene matches: 6. The CDR3 length is 15 residues. Germline CDR1 SGHTA, CDR2 FQGNSA. The CDR3 region is CASSRTSGKLNEQFF. CDR3 DNA: TGTGCCAGCAGCCGGACTAGCGGGAAACTAAATGAGCAGTTCTTC.

The V call is TRBV9, the J call TRBJ2-5, with TRBD2 matching 8 bases. The CDR3 length is 16 residues. V was clipped by 0 bases and J by 1 base; unmatched bases: 5. The germline V gene has CDR1 SGDLS and CDR2 YYNGEE. The CDR3 coding sequence is TGTGCCAGCAGCGTAGCTACGGGGGGGGTCCAAGAGACCCAGTACTTC. Translation: CASSVATGGVQETQYF.

The J gene is TRBJ2-2, the V gene TRBV7-9; TRBD2 aligns across 10 bases. Germline V gives CDR1 SEHNR, CDR2 FQNEAQ (reference sequence). The CDR3 length is 19 residues. Trimming took 5 bases from V and 4 from J; bases not matched to a gene: 16. The CDR3 spells CASSPPGGLAGEATGELFF. The CDR3 nucleotides read TGTGCCAGCAGCCCTCCCGGGGGGCTAGCGGGAGAAGCCACCGGGGAGCTGTTTTTT.

The chain combines TRBV5-6 with TRBJ2-4; perhaps TRBD1 as D (5 bases). Germline V lookup: CDR1 SGHDT, CDR2 YYEEEE. V lost 2 bases to trimming and J lost 0 bases, with 9 bases between them. The CDR3 has 15 amino acids. The CDR3 here is CASSLDSLAKNIQYF. The CDR3 DNA follows: TGTGCCAGCAGCTTAGACAGTTTAGCCAAAAACATTCAGTACTTC.

This rearrangement joins TRBV28 to TRBJ1-5, with unresolved D. The CDR3 runs to 13 residues. The germline V gene encodes CDR1 MDHEN and CDR2 SYDVKM. Trimming pared 4 bases from V and 5 bases from J, leaving 9 bases between. In nucleotides, the CDR3 is TGTGCCAGCAGTTACGGGAGAGATCAGCCCCAGCATTTT. This translates into CASSYGRDQPQHF.